The 9 T cell receptor beta chains below were found in one sample sequenced in a study of cytomegalovirus exposure and HLA in healthy donors (dated by TCRdb to about 2017). Libraries were prepared through the immunoSEQ multiplex PCR assay. The multiplex PCR relied on a mix of 60 forward primers for TCR Vbeta segments and 13 reverse primers for TCR Jbeta segments. Not all clones reach the TCRdb copy of this immuneACCESS table, which keeps in-frame sequences only. Checked studies attribute under half of the gap to unresolved V genes and leave the rest unexplained. This sample has about 160,000 clones in its table, and over 70% of those were observed once. The top ten clonotypes cover roughly 6.4% of the sample. Sample: PBMCs. These TCRs come from a middle-aged woman in good health and CMV-seropositive.

The gene calls are TRBV9 and TRBJ2-1, with 8 bases lining up with TRBD2. Losses at the gene ends were 0 bases for V and 6 bases for J; bases not matched to a gene: 5. The CDR3 runs to 15 residues. The germline V gene encodes CDR1 SGDLS and CDR2 YYNGEE. CDR3 loop: CASSVGSGAINEQFF. CDR3 in DNA: TGTGCCAGCAGCGTAGGTAGCGGGGCTATCAATGAGCAGTTCTTC.

The chain is built from TRBV2 and TRBJ1-2; D perhaps matches TRBD1 (6 bases). Germline CDR1 is SNHLY and CDR2 is FYNNEI. This CDR3 comprises 15 residues. The V and J ends lost 7 bases and 2 bases respectively, with 17 bases between them. The chain's CDR3 is CASIDSPDRNYGYTF. CDR3 DNA sequence: TGTGCCAGCATAGATTCCCCGGACAGAAACTATGGCTACACCTTC.

This chain uses TRBV7-3 with TRBJ2-7; TRBD1 agrees at 9 bases. CDR1 is SGHTA and CDR2 is FQGTGA in the germline V gene. The CDR3 extends over 14 amino acids. With 5 bases clipped from V and 6 bases from J, the junction kept 8 bases outside the gene matches. The CDR3 nucleotides read TGTGCCAGCAGCCCCGGGACAGGGATTAGCGAGCAGTACTTC. Its protein is CASSPGTGISEQYF.

The chain combines TRBV7-2 with TRBJ1-5; 11 bases are shared with TRBD1. The length of the CDR3 is 15 residues. From germline, CDR1 is SGHTA and CDR2 FQGNSA. With 4 bases clipped from V and 6 bases from J, the junction kept 5 bases outside the gene matches. This chain's CDR3 is CASSWGQGGGQPQHF. CDR3 coding DNA: TGTGCCAGCAGCTGGGGACAGGGGGGCGGTCAGCCCCAGCATTTT.

This chain links TRBV20-1 with TRBJ1-2; D gene uncertain. The CDR3 has 11 residues. In germline, CDR1 is DFQATT, CDR2 SNEGSKA (reference sequence). Trimming took 4 bases from V and 7 from J, leaving 10 bases between them. The CDR3 DNA sequence: TGCAGTGCTATAGTGACGGGTGGCTACACCTTC. Amino acid sequence: CSAIVTGGYTF.

Details on this clone: The sample carries other DNA sequences with the same CDR3. J is TRBJ1-5 and V is TRBV28; 9 bases match TRBD1. CDR1 and CDR2 from the germline V gene are MDHEN and SYDVKM. V lost 6 bases, J lost 1 base, and 16 bases stayed unmatched. The CDR3 contains 19 residues. The CDR3 nucleotides are TGTGCCAGCAGCCCCTCGGGACAGGGTACCGGCTGGAGCAATCAGCCCCAGCATTTT. It codes for CASSPSGQGTGWSNQPQHF. Full variable domain (missing parts from reference TRBV28 and TRBJ1-5): DVKVTQSSRYLVKRTGEKVFLECVQDMDHENMFWYRQDPGLGLRLIYFSYDVKMKEKGDIPEGYSVSREKKERFSLILESASTNQTSMYLCASSPSGQGTGWSNQPQHFGDGTRLSIL.

The rearrangement joins TRBV28 to TRBJ2-7, with TRBD2 identical over 9 bases. V gave up 8 bases and J gave up 2 bases; unmatched junction bases: 10. Germline assignment: CDR1 MDHEN and CDR2 SYDVKM. The CDR3 runs to 15 residues. The CDR3 nucleotides are TGTGCCAGCGGGTATAGCGGGGGAAAAGCCTACGAGCAGTACTTC. It encodes CASGYSGGKAYEQYF.

The rearrangement links TRBV15 to TRBJ2-1, with TRBD2 matching over 10 bases. From germline, CDR1 is LNHNV and CDR2 YYDKDF (reference sequence). The CDR3 sequence is 16 residues long. The ends lost 2 bases at V and 4 bases at J; junction bases unmatched: 5. The CDR3 sequence is CATSRRTSGAYNEQFF. The CDR3 bases are TGTGCCACCAGCAGAAGGACTAGCGGCGCATACAATGAGCAGTTCTTC.

In DNA, the CDR3 is TGTGCCAGCACCCACTCAGGAAGCTCCTACAATGAGCAGTTCTTC. Translation gives CASTHSGSSYNEQFF. V is TRBV9 and J is TRBJ2-1; no reliable D call. CDR3 length equals 15 residues. V lost 6 bases and J lost 0, with 13 bases in between. CDR1 and CDR2 (germline): SGDLS, YYNGEE.